This T cell receptor (beta chain) was captured in a study of shared clonotypes between healthy human individuals. Study-level background: There were three CD4 naive, three CD4 memory, two CD8 naive and one CD8 memory plates per donor.

The germline CDR1 and CDR2 sequences are MDHEN and SYDVKM. The V gene lost 5 bases and the J gene lost 3 bases, with 10 bases spanning the gap. The CDR3 totals 13 residues. General study points: Only blood was sampled, and tissue TCR repertoires likely differ from blood ones. Estimated richness was generally greater in naive than memory subsets.

Deep-level assay runs were performed. The method was immunoSEQ multiplex PCR; TCRdb's version includes in-frame clones alone and lacks a portion of them. The sample includes roughly 2.6 million clones, roughly nine tenths of them seen just once. In regard to this clone: Its antigen is undetermined.

The rearrangement joins TRBV28 to TRBJ1-2; no definite D call. Sequenced material: naive CD4+ T cells sorted from blood. Indicated subset: CD45RA+ positively selected. The receptor comes from a man aged 18-30 years in good health. CDR3 amino acids: CASSPNGDYGYTF. In DNA, the CDR3 is TGTGCCAGCAGTCCTAATGGCGACTATGGCTACACCTTC.